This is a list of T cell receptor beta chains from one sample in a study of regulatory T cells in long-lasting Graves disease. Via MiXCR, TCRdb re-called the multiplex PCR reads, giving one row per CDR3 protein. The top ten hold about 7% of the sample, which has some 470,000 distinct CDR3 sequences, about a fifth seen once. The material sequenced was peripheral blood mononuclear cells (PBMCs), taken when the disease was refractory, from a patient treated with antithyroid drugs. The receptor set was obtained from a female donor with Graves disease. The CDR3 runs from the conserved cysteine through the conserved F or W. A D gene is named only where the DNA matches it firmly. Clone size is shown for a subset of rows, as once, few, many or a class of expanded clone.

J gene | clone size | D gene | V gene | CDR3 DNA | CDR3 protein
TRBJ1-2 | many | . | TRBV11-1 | TGTGCCAGCAGCCAGAGGTTCCTCTATGGCTACACCTTC | CASSQRFLYGYTF
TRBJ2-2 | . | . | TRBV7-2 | TGTGCCAGCAGCTCCAGGGCTAGCACCGGGGAGCTGTTTTTT | CASSSRASTGELFF
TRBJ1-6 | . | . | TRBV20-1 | TGCAGTGCTAGAGATCGAAGGTCACCCCTCCACTTT | CSARDRRSPLHF
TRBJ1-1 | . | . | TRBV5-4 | TGTGCCAGCAGCTTGGTAGCAGCCTCTGACATGAACACTGAAGCTTTCTTT | CASSLVAASDMNTEAFF
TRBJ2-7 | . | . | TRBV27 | TGTGCCAGCAGTACCCGGTCGGGGACGGGGTACTTC | CASSTRSGTGYF
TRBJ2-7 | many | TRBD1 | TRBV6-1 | TGTGCCAGCAGACACCTAGGGACAGGAGGCGAGCAGTACTTC | CASRHLGTGGEQYF
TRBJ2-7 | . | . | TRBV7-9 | TGTGCCAGCAGCCTAGACCGCATCTCCTACGAGCAGTACTTC | CASSLDRISYEQYF
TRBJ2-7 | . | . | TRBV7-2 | TGTGCCAGCAGCTTAATTGAGAGTAGCGGCTACTACGAGCAGTACTTC | CASSLIESSGYYEQYF
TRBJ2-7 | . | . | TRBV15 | TGTGCCACCAGCAGAGATATAGGGCCCTACGAGCAGTACTTC | CATSRDIGPYEQYF
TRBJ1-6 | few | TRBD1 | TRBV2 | TGTGCCAGGAACCGGGACAGTGTTAATTCACCCCTCCACTTT | CARNRDSVNSPLHF
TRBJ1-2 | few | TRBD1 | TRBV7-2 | TGTGCCAGCAGCGTGGACAGGGATTATGGCTACACCTTC | CASSVDRDYGYTF
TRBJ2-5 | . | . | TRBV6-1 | TGTGCCAGCAGGTCTGGGACGGACCAAGAGACCCAGTACTTC | CASRSGTDQETQYF
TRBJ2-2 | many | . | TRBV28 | TGTGCCAGCAGTTTCCGGCTAGCGACCCGTAGGACCGGGGAGCTGTTTTTT | CASSFRLATRRTGELFF
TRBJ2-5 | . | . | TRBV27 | TGTGCCAGCAGTTTAGAAGGGGGGACGTGGTTCTTC | CASSLEGGTWFF
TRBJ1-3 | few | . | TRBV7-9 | TGTGCCAGCAGCTGGGGGACAACCGGAAACACCATATATTTT | CASSWGTTGNTIYF
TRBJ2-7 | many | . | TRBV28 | TGTGCCACCTTGCGGGACTCCTCGAGCTCCTACGAGCAGTACTTC | CATLRDSSSSYEQYF
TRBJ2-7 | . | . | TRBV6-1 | TGTGCCAGCGCGCAGGGACGCGGGTACGAGCAGTACTTC | CASAQGRGYEQYF
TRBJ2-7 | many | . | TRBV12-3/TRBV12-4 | TGTGCCAGCAGCCAAACACCGTTCGAGCAGTACTTC | CASSQTPFEQYF
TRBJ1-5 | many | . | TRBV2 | TGTGCCAGCGGCGGGGCTCCTTTCAATCAGCCCCAGCATTTT | CASGGAPFNQPQHF
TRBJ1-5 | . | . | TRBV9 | TGTGCCAGCAGCGGATCGGGCCATAGCAATCAGCCCCAGCATTTT | CASSGSGHSNQPQHF
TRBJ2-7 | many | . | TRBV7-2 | TGTGCCAGCAGCTTAGGTGGGACTCTCTCCTACGAGCAGTACTTC | CASSLGGTLSYEQYF
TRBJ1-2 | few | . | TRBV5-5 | TGTGCCAGCAGCTTGGTGGCAGGAGGAAACTATGGCTACACCTTC | CASSLVAGGNYGYTF
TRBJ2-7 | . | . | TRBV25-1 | TGTGCCAGCAGTGAATCTACAGGGAAAACCTACGAGCAGTACTTC | CASSESTGKTYEQYF
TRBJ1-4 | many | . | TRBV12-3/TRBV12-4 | TGTGCCAGCAGTTTGAGGGGAATGACGAGTGAAAAACTGTTTTTT | CASSLRGMTSEKLFF
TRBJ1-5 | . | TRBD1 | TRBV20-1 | TGCAGTACTAGGACAGGGCGCTTCGGCAATCAGCCCCAGCATTTT | CSTRTGRFGNQPQHF
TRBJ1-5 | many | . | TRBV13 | TGTGCCAGCAGCTTAGGCTGGGGCAATCAGCCCCAGCATTTT | CASSLGWGNQPQHF